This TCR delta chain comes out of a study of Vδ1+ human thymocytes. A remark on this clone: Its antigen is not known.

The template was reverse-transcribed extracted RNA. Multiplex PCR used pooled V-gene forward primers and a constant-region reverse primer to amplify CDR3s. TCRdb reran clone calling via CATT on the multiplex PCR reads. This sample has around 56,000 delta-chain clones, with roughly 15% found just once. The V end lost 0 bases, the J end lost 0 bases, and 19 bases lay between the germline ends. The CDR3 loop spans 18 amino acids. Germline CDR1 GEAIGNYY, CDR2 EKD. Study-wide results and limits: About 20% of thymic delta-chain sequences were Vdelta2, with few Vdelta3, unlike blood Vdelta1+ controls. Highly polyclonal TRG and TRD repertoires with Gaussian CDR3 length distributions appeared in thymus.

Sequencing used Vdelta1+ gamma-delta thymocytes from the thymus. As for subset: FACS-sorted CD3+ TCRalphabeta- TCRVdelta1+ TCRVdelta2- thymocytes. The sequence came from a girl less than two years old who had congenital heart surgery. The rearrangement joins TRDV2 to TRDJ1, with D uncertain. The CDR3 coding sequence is TGTGCCTGTGACACCCGGAAGCGAGGGACCGCGTACACCGATAAACTCATCTTT. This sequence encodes CACDTRKRGTAYTDKLIF.